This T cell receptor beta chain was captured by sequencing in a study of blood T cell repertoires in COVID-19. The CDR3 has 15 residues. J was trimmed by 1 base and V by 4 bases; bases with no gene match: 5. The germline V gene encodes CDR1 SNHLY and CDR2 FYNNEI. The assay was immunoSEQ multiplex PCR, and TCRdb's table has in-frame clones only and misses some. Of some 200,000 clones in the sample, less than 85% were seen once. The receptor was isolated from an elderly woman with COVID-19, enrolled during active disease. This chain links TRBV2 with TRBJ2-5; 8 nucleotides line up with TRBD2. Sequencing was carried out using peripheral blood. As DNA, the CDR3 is TGTGCCAGCAGTGGGCCGACTAGCGCCCAAGAGACCCAGTACTTC. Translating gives CASSGPTSAQETQYF.